A single sample is the source of the 3 T cell receptor beta chains below, sequenced in a study of CXCR3-negative and CXCR3-positive naive CD8 T cells. Study-wide results and caveats: Relative to CXCR3-negative naive cells, CXCR3-positive naive cells had more hydrophobic TRB CDR3s.

For these receptors, no antigen is known. Libraries of TRB cDNA were made by 5' RACE and carried UMIs. TCRdb reanalyzed the 5' RACE reads and collapses them to one entry per CDR3 protein, without DNA. Here the sample table reports approximately 98,000 distinct CDR3 sequences. The sequenced sample was naive CXCR3+ CD8+ T cells from blood. This sample's subset: CD45RO-CCR7+CD27+CD95- naive CD8+ T cells expressing CXCR3 (TNR3+). The receptor set was obtained from a human donor in good health. Some clones in this sample may be carry-over from other donors' samples.

The rearrangement uses TRBV21-1 and TRBJ1-5; the D call from TCRdb, TRBD1, cannot be confirmed without DNA. TRBV21-1 is recorded as a pseudogene. The CDR3 contains 21 residues. CDR3: CASSKGDYRDRLRDSNQPQHF.

The CDR3 spells CASSLVLAGGPGADTQYF. The rearrangement uses TRBV7-2 and TRBJ2-3; TCRdb designates TRBD2, a call that cannot be tested without DNA. The CDR3 sequence is 18 residues long. Germline CDR1 reads SGHTA; CDR2 reads FQGNSA.

The V gene is TRBV21-1, the J gene TRBJ2-1; TCRdb's assignment of TRBD2 cannot be checked, as there is no DNA. TRBV21-1 counts as a pseudogene. The CDR3 spans 13 residues. CDR3 protein: CASRGEGVDEQFF.